This T cell receptor (beta chain) came from a study of identical twins. Deletions cut 1 base from V and 7 bases from J, with 25 bases between. The CDR3 length is 18 residues. In germline, CDR1 is MGHRA, CDR2 YSYEKL. TCRdb re-derived calls from the 5' RACE reads in MiXCR, one entry per CDR3 protein. The data show approximately 670,000 distinct CDR3 sequences, approximately 6.1% seen once. This clonotype originated in a man between 18 and 29 years old in good health. The specimen sequenced was naive T cells sorted from blood. V usage is TRBV4-1 and J usage is TRBJ2-5, with TRBD2 as a possible D gene (6 bases). The CDR3 coding sequence is TGCGCCAGCAGCCAAGTAGGCGGGATCCCCGTTCAAGAGATGACCCAGTACTTC. Translating it yields CASSQVGGIPVQEMTQYF.